The entry that follows covers one TCR beta chain sequence. Its specificity is not known. This specimen comes from a study of vaccination and CD4 T cells after COVID-19. Study-wide context: A median of approximately 75 days (range 14 to 241) separated dose two from the taking of post-vaccine samples. Control cultures were supplied with a CEFX pool, an HIV-1 Nef pool, or no peptide at all.

Study results and caveats: Post-infection sampling omitted early timepoints and covered relatively few convalescent patients.

CD4+ T cells that had been cultured provided DNA sequenced with the Oncomine TCR Beta short-read assay. Cultured CD4+ T cells yielded the extracted genomic DNA. One entry per CDR3 protein results from TCRdb running MiXCR on the PCR reads. The table has 20,000 to 30,000 distinct CDR3 sequences, 41% seen once. The CDR3 is 15 residues long. V was clipped by 3 bases and J by 2 bases, with 15 bases between them. Germline CDR1 DFQATT, CDR2 SNEGSKA (reference sequence). Time point in this sample: late sampling 161 to 241 days after vaccination in a few convalescent patients. Treatment noted: roughly nine-day PBMC culture with coronavirus spike peptide pools or control peptides (ViraFEST assay).

Material: CD4+ T cells from blood, cultured in vitro, obtained about 7 months after SARS-CoV-2 vaccination. The receptor was isolated from a human donor who had recovered from COVID-19. The rearrangement joins TRBV20-1 to TRBJ2-3, with D possibly being TRBD2 (5 bases). The chain's CDR3 is CSASWRNIITDTQYF. CDR3 nucleotides: TGCAGTGCTAGCTGGAGGAATATTATCACAGATACGCAGTATTTT.